The TCR beta chain under discussion was sequenced for a study of cytomegalovirus exposure and HLA in healthy donors listed by TCRdb under 2017. Notes on the research overall: An earlier analysis of some 550 of the donors reported 250 to 350 Gb of sequence data and 100 million to 130 million unique TCR beta sequences from about 180 million T cells. Every repertoire in the discovery cohort had been generated on one and the same sequencing platform. Roughly 5 DR-DQ haplotypes were handled as single units for association and clustering, since linkage in the cohort was strong. An early release covering just under 650 HLA-typed donors comprised about 320 gigabases of sequencing data and 85 million or so unique TCR sequences. HLA typing included class I and class II loci at four-digit resolution. The number of typed donors differed by locus: roughly 629-630 for A, B, C, DRB1 and DQB1; approximately 520 for DQA1; around 610 for DPA1; and roughly 490 for DPB1. To predict cytomegalovirus infection status, the study combined high-throughput TCR immunosequencing, statistical association of individual TCRs with disease status, and machine learning. Donor age, sex, ethnicity and CMV serostatus were compiled together with the repertoire data. In an earlier analysis of 500 to 650 of the donors, high-throughput TCR beta sequencing was used to judge whether each TCR beta V gene segment behaved as functional or pseudogenic. Along with the 666-subject first cohort, a separate validation cohort of 120 different subjects was used. The study aimed to test whether signatures of past pathogen exposure could be identified by cataloging public T cell receptors. A later genetic analysis took genome-wide SNP genotypes for about 55% of the roughly 670 donors and used that subset as a discovery cohort. The later analysis used no new phenotypic data to find candidate immune exposures, relying instead on TCR beta sequences and their occurrence across donors. On average, roughly 240,000 unique TCR beta nucleotide sequences were sequenced per donor among 398 genotyped donors of the cohort, with approximately 18% of those sequences being non-productive. A later analysis re-examined previously published TCR beta repertoires from around 670 donors and added high-resolution HLA genotyping to investigate patterns of TCR occurrence. Among the approximately 430 genotyped donors, about 85% belonged to the genetic ancestry cluster associated with self-reported Caucasian donors. The study used immunosequencing to profile the T cell repertoires of some 600 subjects and linked those repertoires to cytomegalovirus serostatus. Findings and caveats that apply to the study as a whole: Immune exposure information for the cohort was limited to CMV serostatus. The study gave a list of some 150 TCR beta chains associated with cytomegalovirus. Compared with equally common non-associated chains, HLA-associated TCR beta chains in a later analysis were more clonally expanded and had lower generation probabilities. A further reported finding was that TCR beta sequences accurately predicted the HLA-A and HLA-B alleles for most subjects in the first cohort. The authors suggested that the approach could potentially be extended to other disease states and immunological phenotypes. Because the 87-base-pair reads could not distinguish some IMGT-functional V segments, including TRBV6-2 and TRBV6-3, those segments were excluded. In a later analysis, TCR association rates were found to vary across HLA loci, with the most associated TCRs seen for DRB1 alleles and the fewest for HLA-C alleles. The classifier was reported to diagnose cytomegalovirus status with high specificity and sensitivity in both the original and validation cohorts. In a later genetic analysis, fewer N-insertions in productive TCRs were reported among donors in an Asian-associated ancestry cluster than the approximately 670-donor mean. Strong co-occurrence of HLA alleles, especially DR and DQ, made assigning TCR associations to individual alleles difficult. The presence/absence analyses assumed that sequencing depth was roughly uniform across donors, and that assumption may not be true. Because HLA typing was unavailable for some donors at each locus, only the typed subset was used in association tests. The cohort was sequenced for TCR beta chains only, and without alpha or paired-chain data the features that could be detected were limited. Because counts were too low, more than 15 rarely observed V segments, including chromosome 9 orphons, were left out of the earlier analysis of 587 of the donors. While some public TCRs were present in many individuals, most TCR sequences turned up only very rarely across donors. An association between a missense DCLRE1C variant and V-gene and J-gene trimming of TCR beta chains was found in a later genetic analysis and replicated in an independent cohort. Broadly in line with IMGT annotations, most TCR beta V segments showed up in productive rearrangements about 90% or about 30% of the time in an earlier analysis of 450 to 750 of the donors. A cluster of highly shared sequence variants was judged likely to represent a technical artifact of the sequencing pipeline. Linkage disequilibrium might explain the correlated functional status among segregating V segments, but an unknown experimental factor could not be ruled out. In vitro tests confirmed that a few of the cytomegalovirus-associated TCR beta chains recognize cytomegalovirus antigens. A later analysis found that most CMV-associated TCR beta chains appeared HLA-restricted, with HLA associations seemingly driven largely by CMV exposure. A later analysis associated some 17,000 TCR beta sequences with specific HLA alleles at a false discovery rate of 0.05. Several of the top co-occurrence clusters appeared to be linked to parvovirus B19, influenza, CMV and Epstein-Barr virus, according to a later analysis.

The cohort was made up of approximately 670 healthy bone marrow donors. All cohort members were sampled while nominally healthy, although unrecorded immune exposures were likely present. The donor was CMV seronegative and was included in the group of 352 seronegative cohort members. Every donor gave a peripheral blood sample, and the peripheral blood mononuclear cells from that sample were used for TCR beta sequencing. Genomic DNA was extracted from the blood cell samples with the Qiagen DNeasy Blood Extraction Kit. V is pruned by 8 bases and J by 2 bases, leaving 1 base of the junction without a gene match. The CDR3 has 12 amino acids, counting the end cysteine and phenylalanine. CDR3 DNA only is kept here, 36 bases in frame from base 1. Sequences MDHEN (CDR1) and SYDVKM (CDR2) are obtained from the germline V gene. The method behind the library was the immunoSEQ multiplex PCR assay. For the multiplex PCR, a mixture combining 60 forward primers for TCR Vbeta segments and 13 reverse primers for TCR Jbeta segments was used. Amplification of the CDR3 region of rearranged TCR beta genes was performed with a multiplex PCR assay on genomic DNA. On the Illumina HiSeq System, the amplified TCR beta libraries were sequenced as 87-base-pair reads. As for the original processing: A later analysis tallied 75 million to 95 million unique TCR beta chains across the 700 or so repertoires, and around 12 million of those chains were shared by two or more donors. Raw reads were error-corrected and collapsed into unique sequences by a nearest-neighbor algorithm in which closely related sequences were merged to remove PCR and sequencing errors. Alignment of CDR3 sequences to IMGT reference sequences was used to assign V, D and J gene segments. For a sequence to be retained, a match of at least six nucleotides was required to both a V gene segment and a J gene segment. A rearrangement counted as productive if the CDR3 had no stop codons and remained in frame with V and J, and every other rearrangement counted as non-productive. CDR3 was defined according to IMGT convention as the region running from the second conserved V-encoded cysteine to the conserved J-encoded phenylalanine. In an earlier analysis of more than 550 of the donors, sequences lacking an unambiguous match to a single V gene segment were excluded. In an earlier analysis of 450 to 700 of the donors, V segments were called functional above 56.7% productive rearrangements and were called segregating when the between-donor standard deviation exceeded 5%. A statistical classification framework was developed to diagnose cytomegalovirus status using the catalog of TCR beta chain sequences. A later analysis assigned V and J genes by comparing TCR nucleotide sequences with IMGT/GENE-DB human TR gene sequences. In a later analysis, CDR3 sequences and most-parsimonious VDJ recombination scenarios were assigned using the TCRdist pipeline. In a later analysis, each TCR beta chain was defined by its CDR3 amino acid sequence together with its V-gene family, and reads lacking a unique V-gene family were excluded. To address suspected cross-contamination and a sequencing artifact, a later analysis removed roughly 640 highly shared, low-generation-probability nucleotide sequences. For each public chain, a later analysis derived a clonal expansion index from normalized ranks of inferred template counts within each repertoire. A later analysis computed generation probabilities with a VDJ recombination model fitted to out-of-frame rearrangements, and checked the results against IGoR. A later analysis scored TCR-TCR, TCR-HLA and TCR-CMV co-occurrence with hypergeometric tests, applying a repertoire-size bias correction to TCR pairs. To estimate false discovery rates, a later analysis permuted the HLA or CMV assignments 20 times. In a later analysis, co-occurring TCRs were grouped using DBSCAN, with TCRdist sequence similarity added in when clustering inside HLA-allele-positive subsets. Repertoires with fewer than 30,000 or more than 120,000 public chains, plus five repertoires with anomalous nucleotide sharing, were excluded from co-occurrence clustering. What TCRdb holds here is the immuneACCESS table cut down to in-frame rearrangements. Part of the clones is not present; checked against another copy, under half of the missing clones reflect an unresolved V gene, and the others are unexplained. V and J calls and clone size are as listed in that table; D and trimming were resolved from the DNA. In this sample the table shows around 65,000 clones, roughly 87% of which occur a single time. The ten largest clones capture about 10% of the sample.

Comment on this clone: Which antigen it targets is not known. Per-base qualities were not stored, and no clone one base away is much larger.

Sequenced input: PBMCs. The chain is encoded by TRBV28 joined to TRBJ1-2, with 8 bases aligning to TRBD1. The clonotype comes from a female donor in good health and CMV-seronegative. The nucleotide sequence is given as TGTGCCAGCGGACAGGGAAACTATGGCTACACCTTC. Its protein reads: CASGQGNYGYTF.